These 32 T cell receptor beta chains share one sample of origin, sequenced in a study of preoperative IRX-2 immunotherapy in early breast cancer. This table comes from immunoSEQ multiplex PCR, and its TCRdb copy is limited to in-frame clones, with some not included. The sample has under 30,000 clones, 85% to 90% seen once; the top ten hold 25% to 35%. As to treatment: preoperative locoregional IRX-2 cytokine immunotherapy. Sequencing used tumor tissue, obtained after IRX-2 immunotherapy. These receptors originate from a human donor with breast cancer.

The V call is TRBV7-6, the J call TRBJ2-5; TRBD2 matches 9 bases. The ends lost 6 bases at V and 4 bases at J; junction bases unmatched: 9. This CDR3 is built from 15 residues. Per the germline V gene, CDR1 is SGHVS and CDR2 is FNYEAQ. This CDR3 is CASRPGAGGTETQYF. DNA of the CDR3: TGTGCCAGCAGACCTGGAGCGGGGGGCACAGAGACCCAGTACTTC.

V and J are TRBV7-2 and TRBJ2-7, with 9 bases matching TRBD2. J gave up 3 bases and V 8 bases, and 8 bases lay outside the gene matches. CDR3 length: 14 residues. Germline loops: CDR1 SGHTA, CDR2 FQGNSA. CDR3 sequence: CASQGLAGNYEQYF. CDR3 DNA sequence: TGTGCCAGCCAAGGGCTAGCGGGGAACTACGAGCAGTACTTC.

V and J are TRBV5-6 and TRBJ1-4; no clear D gene. Trimming removed 4 bases at V and 7 bases at J, with 8 bases between. The CDR3 contains 12 residues. Germline CDR1 SGHDT, CDR2 YYEEEE. The CDR3 is CASSLIGEKLFF. The CDR3 nucleotides are TGTGCCAGCAGCCTTATAGGTGAAAAACTGTTTTTT.

The chain couples TRBV25-1 to TRBJ2-3; D not resolved. Between the trimmed V and J ends, which lost 2 bases and 0 bases, there was a span of 6 bases. The CDR3 runs 14 residues. Germline CDR1 MGHDK, CDR2 SYGVNS. CDR3 sequence: CASSEPPSTDTQYF. The CDR3 nucleotides read TGTGCCAGCAGTGAACCACCTAGCACAGATACGCAGTATTTT.

The chain employs TRBV11-2 and TRBJ1-2; 7 nucleotides line up with TRBD1. Germline-derived CDR1 and CDR2 are SGHAT and FQNNGV. With 5 bases clipped from V and 4 bases from J, the junction kept 10 bases outside the gene matches. This CDR3 has 15 amino acids. The CDR3 nucleotides are TGTGCCAGCAGCCCCCTGGACAGGCCAGGCTATGGCTACACCTTC. Protein sequence: CASSPLDRPGYGYTF.

In this sample, this clone turned up a few times. This chain joins TRBV18 and TRBJ2-7; TRBD2 agrees at 8 bases. This CDR3 is 15 amino acids long. The V segment lost 3 bases and the J segment 2 bases; nucleotides outside the gene matches: 6. Per the germline V gene, CDR1 is KGHSH and CDR2 is LQKENI. This CDR3 reads CASSPPAGAAYEQYV. The CDR3 DNA is TGTGCCAGCTCACCCCCAGCGGGGGCGGCCTACGAGCAGTACGTC.

This clone showed up just once. The CDR3 sequence: CASSATGSGNTIYF. CDR3 nucleotides: TGTGCCAGCAGCGCCACAGGGTCTGGAAACACCATATATTTT. This chain links TRBV6-5 with TRBJ1-3, with a weak D call TRBD1 (6 bases). From germline, CDR1 is MNHEY and CDR2 SVGAGI. Trimming cost V 6 bases and J 1 base, with 10 bases left between them. The CDR3 runs to 14 residues.

The gene calls are TRBV7-2 and TRBJ1-2; 7 nucleotides agree with TRBD1. With 4 bases clipped from V and 4 bases from J, the junction kept 6 bases outside the gene matches. This CDR3 has 14 amino acids. Germline CDR1 is SGHTA and CDR2 is FQGNSA. Here the CDR3 DNA reads TGTGCCAGCAGCTCGGGACAGAGAATCTATGGCTACACCTTC. Its translation: CASSSGQRIYGYTF.

This chain links TRBV19 with TRBJ1-5; perhaps TRBD1 as D (6 bases). The germline V gene has CDR1 LNHDA and CDR2 SQIVND (reference sequence). The V gene lost 6 bases and the J gene lost 5 bases, with 11 bases spanning the gap. The CDR3 consists of 13 residues. CDR3 loop: CASSPGVHQPQHF. The CDR3 region has the DNA TGTGCCAGTAGCCCAGGGGTACATCAGCCCCAGCATTTT.

This chain links TRBV5-4 with TRBJ2-7; 8 bases match TRBD2. The CDR3 contains 13 residues. Germline lookup yields CDR1 SGHNT and CDR2 YYREEE (reference sequence). Trimming took 0 bases from V and 13 from J; bases not matched to a gene: 9. The CDR3 sequence is CASSLGEAGVLYF. The CDR3 nucleotides are TGTGCCAGCAGCTTGGGTGAAGCGGGGGTGCTCTACTTC.

This clone was seen more than once but under ten times. The chain is built from TRBV4-2 and TRBJ1-1; D gene uncertain. In germline, CDR1 is LGHNA, CDR2 YNFKEQ. Between the trimmed V and J ends, which lost 0 bases and 0 bases, there was a span of 8 bases. There are 15 residues in the CDR3. The DNA for the CDR3 is TGTGCCAGCAGCCAAGATGGGTTGATGAACACTGAAGCTTTCTTT. Translation: CASSQDGLMNTEAFF.

The DNA of the CDR3 is TGTGCCAGCAGTCTGGGACTCAGCTCTGGAAACACCATATATTTT. Amino acid sequence: CASSLGLSSGNTIYF. The chain is built from TRBV28 and TRBJ1-3; D might be TRBD1 (5 bases). The CDR3 totals 15 residues. Germline loops: CDR1 MDHEN, CDR2 SYDVKM. Between the trimmed V and J ends, which lost 5 bases and 0 bases, there was a span of 11 bases.

This chain joins TRBV19 and TRBJ1-1; weak D call: TRBD1 (6 bases). CDR1 and CDR2 (germline): LNHDA, SQIVND (reference sequence). This CDR3 comprises 12 residues. Trimming pared 5 bases from V and 5 bases from J, leaving 9 bases between. This CDR3 reads CASSLTGTEAFF. The CDR3 nucleotides read TGTGCCAGTAGTTTAACAGGGACTGAAGCTTTCTTT.

This chain uses TRBV25-1 with TRBJ2-6; D not certain. Per germline, CDR1 MGHDK and CDR2 SYGVNS. The CDR3 has 13 residues. Trimming removed 4 bases from V and 0 bases from J, with 1 base in between. CDR3 sequence reads: CASSGSGANVLTF. DNA of the CDR3: TGTGCCAGCAGTGGCTCTGGGGCCAACGTCCTGACTTTC. Variable domain in full (rest from reference TRBV25-1 and TRBJ2-6): EADIYQTPRYLVIGTGKKITLECSQTMGHDKMYWYQQDPGMELHLIHYSYGVNSTEKGDLSSESTVSRIRTEHFPLTLESARPSHTSQYLCASSGSGANVLTFGAGSRLTVL.

CDR3 nucleotides: TGTGCCAGCAGTGAAGTGGAAGGGGGAAGTGAAAAACTGTTTTTT. Protein product: CASSEVEGGSEKLFF. J is TRBJ1-4 and V is TRBV6-1, with TRBD1 as a possible D gene (6 bases). Trimming left V 1 base short and J 7 bases short, with 13 bases between. In germline, CDR1 is MNHNS, CDR2 SASEGT. This CDR3 contains 15 residues.

The chain joins TRBV25-1 to TRBJ1-2; 9 bases are shared with TRBD1. The CDR3 is 13 amino acids. The J segment lost 8 bases and the V segment lost 5 bases, leaving 6 bases of the junction unmatched. Looked up from germline, CDR1 is MGHDK and CDR2 is SYGVNS. The CDR3 nucleotides are TGTGCCAGCAGTAGACAGGGGGGGGACGGCTACACCTTC. The encoded protein is CASSRQGGDGYTF.

V and J are TRBV2 and TRBJ2-1; 8 positions match TRBD1. Germline CDR1 reads SNHLY; CDR2 reads FYNNEI. The CDR3 has 15 residues. V trimming: 6 bases; J trimming: 5 bases; junction bases outside the gene matches: 9. CDR3 sequence: CASRFRTGPDNEQFF. The CDR3 nucleotides are TGTGCCAGCAGATTCCGGACAGGGCCTGACAATGAGCAGTTCTTC.

This sequence joins TRBV9 and TRBJ2-7, with D uncertain. V was pared by 0 bases and J by 1 base, with 8 bases between. The CDR3 extends over 14 amino acids. Looked up from germline, CDR1 is SGDLS and CDR2 is YYNGEE. The CDR3 DNA reads TGTGCCAGCAGCGTAGCAGCAGCTTCCTACGAGCAGTACTTC. Its protein product is CASSVAAASYEQYF.

This clone was counted only a few times. This rearrangement joins TRBV7-9 to TRBJ2-7; D may be TRBD1 or TRBD2 (6 bases each). Germline CDR1 SEHNR, CDR2 FQNEAQ (reference sequence). Trimming stripped 5 bases from V and 3 bases from J, with 17 bases between. The CDR3 is made up of 15 amino acids. CDR3 sequence: CASSRFRGLGYEQYF. CDR3 DNA: TGTGCCAGCAGCCGGTTCCGGGGGCTTGGCTACGAGCAGTACTTC.

The chain joins TRBV6-5 to TRBJ2-5, with 11 nucleotides matching TRBD2. The germline CDR1 and CDR2 sequences are MNHEY and SVGAGI. The V gene end was trimmed by 8 bases and the J gene end by 5 bases; junction bases not matched to a gene: 10. This CDR3 has 15 amino acids. The CDR3 coding sequence is TGTGCCAGCGGATCACTACTAGCGGGGGATGAGACCCAGTACTTC. Protein sequence: CASGSLLAGDETQYF.

The V call is TRBV5-6, the J call TRBJ2-4, with TRBD1 as a possible D gene (5 bases). The CDR3 is made up of 14 amino acids. V was clipped by 5 bases and J by 3 bases, with 12 bases between them. In germline, CDR1 is SGHDT, CDR2 YYEEEE. CDR3 DNA sequence: TGTGCCAGCAGTCCAGGACAAAACAAAAACATTCAGTACTTC. Its protein is CASSPGQNKNIQYF. Full variable domain (rest looked up from reference TRBV5-6 and TRBJ2-4): DAGVTQSPTHLIKTRGQQVTLRCSPKSGHDTVSWYQQALGQGPQFIFQYYEEEERQRGNFPDRFSGHQFPNYSSELNVNALLLGDSALYLCASSPGQNKNIQYFGAGTRLSVL.

The chain is built from TRBV4-2 and TRBJ1-6, with 10 positions matching TRBD1. Germline CDR1 LGHNA, CDR2 YNFKEQ. This CDR3 comprises 16 residues. V trimming: 3 bases; J trimming: 5 bases; junction bases outside the gene matches: 4. The CDR3 DNA sequence: TGTGCCAGCAGCCACGGGACAGGGGCTGATAATTCACCCCTCCACTTT. This sequence encodes CASSHGTGADNSPLHF.

The CDR3 DNA is TGCGCCAGCAGGTTAGGGACAGGCCAAGAGACCCAGTACTTC. This sequence encodes CASRLGTGQETQYF. The chain is built from TRBV10-2 and TRBJ2-5; 8 nucleotides line up with TRBD1. After removal of 6 bases from V and 1 base from J, the junction contained 4 bases not matched to a gene. This CDR3 has 14 residues. Germline CDR1 reads WSHSY; CDR2 reads SAAADI.

The chain couples TRBV6-1 to TRBJ2-7, with D maybe TRBD1 (6 bases). The germline V and J ends were trimmed by 6 bases and 5 bases, with 17 bases remaining between them. CDR1 is MNHNS, CDR2 SASEGT, per germline. The CDR3 extends over 14 amino acids. The CDR3 here is CASSRIPAGDEQYV. The DNA of the CDR3 is TGTGCCAGCAGCCGGATCCCGGCAGGGGACGAGCAGTACGTC.

The rearrangement links TRBV14 to TRBJ2-5; 12 bases map to TRBD2. The CDR3 length is 20 residues. Germline V gene lookup returns CDR1 SGHDN and CDR2 FVKESK. With 0 bases clipped from V and 4 bases from J, the junction kept 15 bases outside the gene matches. In nucleotides, the CDR3 is TGTGCCAGCAGCCAAGAACCGAGACTAGCGGGGGCAAATCATCGAGAGACCCAGTACTTC. It translates to CASSQEPRLAGANHRETQYF.

The CDR3 DNA is TGTGCCAGCAGGGGAGACTCTGGAAACACCATATATTTT. Translated: CASRGDSGNTIYF. This chain connects TRBV6-6 to TRBJ1-3; D remains unclear. Trimming took 6 bases from V and 0 from J, leaving 6 bases between them. The CDR3 spans 13 residues. Germline lookup yields CDR1 MNHNY and CDR2 SVGAGI (reference sequence).

V and J are TRBV7-9 and TRBJ1-3; D gene unclear. The germline V gene encodes CDR1 SEHNR and CDR2 FQNEAQ (reference sequence). This CDR3 spans 14 amino acids. Trimming took 3 bases from V and 0 from J, leaving 6 bases between them. The chain's CDR3 is CASSFASSGNTIYF. The CDR3 bases are TGTGCCAGCAGCTTTGCCTCCTCTGGAAACACCATATATTTT.

This chain links TRBV10-3 with TRBJ1-2; D gene ambiguous. The germline CDR1 and CDR2 sequences are ENHRY and SYGVKD. Trimming took 6 bases from V and 2 from J, leaving 16 bases between them. This CDR3 has 15 amino acids. This chain's CDR3 is CAISQEEGGNYGYTF. The CDR3 DNA follows: TGTGCCATCAGCCAGGAGGAGGGTGGGAACTATGGCTACACCTTC.

V and J are TRBV5-4 and TRBJ1-2; D unresolved. V was clipped by 0 bases and J by 3 bases, with 9 bases between them. The CDR3 runs to 14 residues. Germline-derived CDR1 and CDR2 are SGHNT and YYREEE (reference sequence). In DNA, the CDR3 is TGTGCCAGCAGCTTGGACAGAGACCACTATGGCTACACCTTC. It specifies CASSLDRDHYGYTF.

The chain employs TRBV5-4 and TRBJ1-2, with D possibly matching TRBD1 (6 bases). The CDR3 is 14 residues long. V was shortened by 4 bases and J by 6 bases, with 16 bases between the two germline ends. Germline assignment: CDR1 SGHNT and CDR2 YYREEE (reference sequence). CDR3 protein: CASSERGSIHGYTF. The CDR3 region has the DNA TGTGCCAGCAGCGAAAGGGGGTCGATCCATGGCTACACCTTC.

The chain carries TRBV29-1 and TRBJ1-2, with D perhaps TRBD1 (5 bases). V lost 7 bases to trimming and J lost 4 bases, with 10 bases between them. This CDR3 spans 11 amino acids. Per the germline V gene, CDR1 is SQVTM and CDR2 is ANQGSEA. This CDR3 reads CSGGDSYGYTF. CDR3 nucleotide sequence: TGCAGCGGGGGCGACAGCTATGGCTACACCTTC. The full variable domain, with the rest looked up from reference TRBV29-1 and TRBJ1-2, is SAVISQKPSRDICQRGTSLTIQCQVDSQVTMMFWYRQQPGQSLTLIATANQGSEATYESGFVIDKFPISRPNLTFSTLTVSNMSPEDSSIYLCSGGDSYGYTFGSGTRLTVV.

The rearrangement uses TRBV11-3 and TRBJ2-1; no reliable D call. The CDR3 length is 15 residues. V lost 5 bases, J lost 7 bases, and 18 bases lay in between. Germline V gene data show CDR1 as SGHNT and CDR2 as YENEEA. CDR3 sequence reads: CASSPQGMALNEQFF. DNA for the CDR3: TGTGCCAGCAGCCCCCAAGGGATGGCGTTAAATGAGCAGTTCTTC.